This TCR beta chain comes out of a study of CD8 T cells in Susac syndrome. Germline CDR1 is MNHNS and CDR2 is SASEGT. This CDR3 contains 15 residues. Trimming removed 8 bases at V and 2 bases at J, with 19 bases between. Relapsing-remitting disease, either stable or active, was present in the treatment-naive patients who were the multiple sclerosis controls. About 0.5 to 1 ug RNA was reverse transcribed with random hexamers. TCRdb called the immunoSEQ multiplex PCR reads again in MiXCR, with one record for every CDR3 protein. The sample has around 120,000 distinct CDR3 sequences, 85% to 95% seen once.

This receptor was taken from a human donor with multiple sclerosis. What was sequenced was CD4+ T cells from PBMCs. This chain links TRBV6-1 with TRBJ2-7; D might be TRBD1 or TRBD2, each matching 5 bases. The CDR3 spells CASGPRDASAYEQYF. As DNA, the CDR3 is TGTGCCAGCGGCCCGAGGGACGCTTCAGCCTACGAGCAGTACTTC.